Listed below are T cell receptor beta chains from one sample, sequenced in a study of blood T cell repertoires in COVID-19. TCRdb's copy holds only in-frame clones and misses some; the assay was immunoSEQ multiplex PCR. This table holds roughly 200,000 clones, about nine tenths found once. The sample taken for sequencing was peripheral blood. The source of these receptors is a man at least 80 years old with acute or convalescent COVID-19. The CDR3 runs from the conserved cysteine through the conserved F or W. D genes are given only for firm matches. Clone sizes are given selectively: once, few, many, or a class where the clone is expanded.

j_call v_call clone_size d_call cdr3_aa cdr3_nt
TRBJ2-1 TRBV12-3/TRBV12-4 . . CASSLVAENEQFF TGTGCCAGCAGTTTGGTAGCGGAGAATGAGCAGTTCTTC
TRBJ2-7 TRBV7-2 . . CASSPEPLSYEQYF TGTGCCAGCAGCCCGGAGCCCCTCTCCTACGAGCAGTACTTC
TRBJ2-7 TRBV15 . . CATREGGGSGYEQYF TGTGCCACCAGGGAGGGAGGGGGATCTGGGTACGAGCAGTACTTC
TRBJ1-2 TRBV24-1 . . CATSDSGHTGNYGYTF TGTGCCACCAGTGATTCGGGGCACACAGGGAACTATGGCTACACCTTC
TRBJ2-1 TRBV18 . TRBD2 CASSDTLTGGHEQFF TGTGCCAGCTCAGACACGCTTACGGGAGGGCATGAGCAGTTCTTC
TRBJ1-2 TRBV21-1 . . CASSKADRVYGYTF TGTGCCAGCAGCAAAGCGGACAGGGTATATGGCTACACCTTC
TRBJ2-1 TRBV7-8 once TRBD2 CASSLVGFSGSSYNEQFF TGTGCCAGCAGCTTAGTCGGATTTAGCGGGAGCTCCTACAATGAGCAGTTCTTC
TRBJ2-7 TRBV11-2 . TRBD2 CASSLAPPEERDYEQYF TGTGCCAGCAGCTTAGCTCCTCCCGAAGAGCGGGACTACGAGCAGTACTTC
TRBJ2-5 TRBV10-2 . . CASSELFETQYF TGCGCCAGCAGTGAATTATTCGAGACCCAGTACTTC
TRBJ1-3 TRBV27 . . CASSNSRGSGNTIYF TGTGCCAGCAGCAATTCCCGGGGCTCTGGAAACACCATATATTTT
TRBJ1-5 TRBV10-3 . . CAISQGGGGNQPQHF TGTGCCATCAGCCAAGGGGGAGGGGGCAATCAGCCCCAGCATTTT
TRBJ2-2 TRBV13 once TRBD2 CASSASERDDGELFF TGTGCCAGCAGCGCCAGTGAGCGGGACGACGGGGAGCTGTTTTTT
TRBJ1-1 TRBV30 . . CAWRETGFSIEAFF TGTGCCTGGAGGGAAACAGGGTTTTCCATTGAAGCTTTCTTT
TRBJ1-6 TRBV19 once . CASRTPGDYNSPLHF TGTGCCAGTAGGACTCCGGGGGACTATAATTCACCCCTCCACTTT
TRBJ1-6 TRBV19 . . CASSDDWDSPLHF TGTGCCAGTAGTGATGACTGGGATTCACCCCTCCACTTT
TRBJ2-1 TRBV19 once . CASSRLLPVNEQFF TGTGCCAGTAGCCGACTGCTTCCGGTGAATGAGCAGTTCTTC
TRBJ1-6 TRBV24-1 . TRBD1 CAKRAPGQGAKVDIWYNSPLHF TGTGCCAAGAGAGCCCCGGGACAGGGGGCGAAAGTGGATATATGGTATAATTCACCCCTCCACTTT
TRBJ2-3 TRBV6-6 . TRBD2 CASSRGLAGSISTDTQYF TGTGCCAGCAGTCGCGGACTAGCGGGAAGCATTAGCACAGATACGCAGTATTTT
TRBJ1-6 TRBV30 . . CAWREGLVASPLHF TGTGCCTGGAGGGAGGGACTGGTGGCATCACCCCTCCACTTT
TRBJ2-3 TRBV7-2 . TRBD2 CASSNSLAGDTQYF TGTGCCAGCAGCAATTCTCTAGCGGGAGATACGCAGTATTTT
TRBJ1-1 TRBV10-1 . . CASSESQGTRGTEAFF TGCGCCAGCAGTGAGTCGCAGGGAACTCGCGGAACTGAAGCTTTCTTT
TRBJ2-1 TRBV14 . . CASSLQVYNEQFF TGTGCCAGCAGTCTACAGGTGTACAATGAGCAGTTCTTC
TRBJ1-2 TRBV18 . . CASSTGNYGYTF TGTGCCAGCTCCACAGGAAACTATGGCTACACCTTC
TRBJ2-3 TRBV5-1 . . CASSTRTTEDTQYF TGCGCCAGCAGCACTAGGACCACGGAAGATACGCAGTATTTT
TRBJ2-2 TRBV5-1 once . CASSTGQNTGELFF TGCGCCAGCAGCACAGGACAGAACACCGGGGAGCTGTTTTTT
TRBJ1-5 TRBV6-2/TRBV6-3 . . CASSRGWGSNQPQHF TGTGCCAGCAGTCGCGGCTGGGGCAGCAATCAGCCCCAGCATTTT
TRBJ2-7 TRBV28 . . CASTKRGGENYEQYF TGTGCCAGCACCAAACGAGGGGGAGAAAACTACGAGCAGTACTTC
TRBJ2-3 TRBV7-8 . TRBD2 CASSLGAGGPTDTQYF TGTGCCAGCAGCTTAGGGGCGGGAGGGCCCACAGATACGCAGTATTTT
TRBJ2-6 TRBV3-1/TRBV3-2 . TRBD2 CASSRLRGREFNSGANVLTF TGTGCCAGCAGCCGCCTCCGCGGGAGGGAATTTAACTCTGGGGCCAACGTCCTGACTTTC
TRBJ2-1 TRBV5-1 once TRBD2 CASSSGLAGEWEQFF TGCGCCAGCAGCTCGGGACTAGCGGGAGAATGGGAGCAGTTCTTC
TRBJ2-3 TRBV5-1 . . CASSLGRPGTDTQYF TGCGCCAGCAGCTTGGGTCGCCCCGGGACAGATACGCAGTATTTT
TRBJ2-1 TRBV10-3 . TRBD2 CAISGVAGVNEQFF TGTGCCATCAGTGGGGTAGCGGGAGTCAATGAGCAGTTCTTC
TRBJ2-3 TRBV6-1 . TRBD2 CASSGRTSGKGDTQYF TGTGCCAGCAGTGGCCGGACTAGCGGGAAAGGGGATACGCAGTATTTT
TRBJ1-1 TRBV5-5 . . CASSSERWGVSTEAFF TGTGCCAGCAGCTCGGAAAGGTGGGGAGTGAGCACTGAAGCTTTCTTT
TRBJ2-1 TRBV29-1 . TRBD1 CSVDRDRGNEQFF TGCAGCGTTGATCGGGACAGGGGCAATGAGCAGTTCTTC
TRBJ2-2 TRBV5-1 . TRBD1 CASSYQGADTGELFF TGCGCCAGCAGCTATCAGGGGGCGGACACCGGGGAGCTGTTTTTT
TRBJ2-7 TRBV14 . TRBD1 CASSQVTGYEQYF TGTGCCAGCAGCCAAGTGACAGGGTACGAGCAGTACTTC
TRBJ1-5 TRBV28 . TRBD1 CASSPGTRGLQSNQPQHF TGTGCCAGCAGCCCCGGGACCAGGGGGCTTCAGAGCAATCAGCCCCAGCATTTT
TRBJ2-7 TRBV7-2 . TRBD2 CASSPGLAGDEQYF TGTGCCAGCAGCCCCGGACTAGCGGGAGACGAGCAGTACTTC
TRBJ1-6 TRBV28 . TRBD1 CASSMPTDPGFPTGPNSPLHF TGTGCCAGCAGTATGCCCACCGACCCCGGGTTTCCGACAGGGCCGAATTCACCCCTCCACTTT
TRBJ2-3 TRBV13 . . CASSLPKGASGGGDTQYF TGTGCCAGCAGCCTCCCGAAGGGTGCTAGCGGAGGGGGAGATACGCAGTATTTT
TRBJ2-3 TRBV4-3 . TRBD2 CASSLLAGGPSTDTQYF TGCGCCAGCAGCCTCCTAGCGGGAGGGCCGTCAACAGATACGCAGTATTTT
TRBJ2-1 TRBV5-1 . . CASQVGGGSYNEQFF TGCGCCAGCCAGGTGGGGGGAGGCTCCTACAATGAGCAGTTCTTC
TRBJ1-5 TRBV6-6 many TRBD1 CASSSLATGANQPQHF TGTGCCAGCAGTTCCCTCGCCACAGGGGCCAATCAGCCCCAGCATTTT
TRBJ2-1 TRBV5-1 . . CASSAPSAPYNEQFF TGCGCCAGCAGCGCACCTAGCGCCCCCTACAATGAGCAGTTCTTC
TRBJ1-2 TRBV12-3/TRBV12-4 . TRBD1 CASSGDRAYGYTF TGTGCCAGCAGTGGAGACAGGGCGTATGGCTACACCTTC
TRBJ2-2 TRBV19 . . CASSIAGIGELFF TGTGCCAGTAGTATAGCAGGGATCGGGGAGCTGTTTTTT
TRBJ1-3 TRBV14 . TRBD1 CASRIRQGQSGNTIYF TGTGCCAGCAGGATCCGACAGGGCCAGTCTGGAAACACCATATATTTT
TRBJ1-1 TRBV13 . TRBD1 CASSLLNYGQAEAFF TGTGCCAGCAGCTTACTTAACTACGGACAGGCCGAAGCTTTCTTT
TRBJ1-5 TRBV6-1 few TRBD1 CASSDYRGGNQPQHF TGTGCCAGCAGTGATTACAGGGGGGGCAATCAGCCCCAGCATTTT
TRBJ2-2 TRBV11-3 . TRBD1 CASSSGTGSTGELFF TGTGCCAGCAGCTCCGGGACAGGGAGCACCGGGGAGCTGTTTTTT
TRBJ2-1 TRBV24-1 . TRBD2 CATSDLSASGRLNEQFF TGTGCCACCAGTGATTTGAGTGCTAGCGGGAGGCTGAATGAGCAGTTCTTC
TRBJ2-3 TRBV28 . . CASSLTGEIVDTQYF TGTGCCAGCAGTTTAACGGGGGAAATTGTGGATACGCAGTATTTT
TRBJ2-1 TRBV7-2 . TRBD2 CASSLAWLAEYNEQFF TGTGCCAGCAGCTTAGCTTGGCTAGCGGAATACAATGAGCAGTTCTTC
TRBJ2-5 TRBV7-2 . TRBD1 CASSPQGAQGETQYF TGTGCCAGCAGCCCACAGGGGGCGCAAGGAGAGACCCAGTACTTC
TRBJ2-2 TRBV4-3 few TRBD2 CASSIHSGGGGNTGELFF TGCGCCAGCAGCATACATTCGGGAGGCGGGGGGAACACCGGGGAGCTGTTTTTT
TRBJ2-4 TRBV21-1 . . CASSKGFNKAKNIQYF TGTGCCAGCAGCAAAGGTTTTAATAAAGCCAAAAACATTCAGTACTTC
TRBJ1-2 TRBV27 few . CASSLPGGYGYTF TGTGCCAGCAGTTTACCGGGTGGATATGGCTACACCTTC
TRBJ1-1 TRBV18 . . CASSGRDDEAFF TGTGCCAGCTCCGGGCGGGATGATGAAGCTTTCTTT